This TCR beta chain was found in a study of T cell responses to AZD1222 COVID-19 vaccine. Across the whole study: It was second doses at about 4 or about 12 weeks that were pooled. General study points: Close to half of spike-specific TCRs reportedly recognize unmutated variant regions. Spike-specific TCR repertoires showed rising breadth and depth after two AZD1222 doses. CD4 TCRs associated with vaccination spanned spike, dominating at 160-218 and 743-854.

Here immunoSEQ multiplex PCR was the method, and the copy in TCRdb shows in-frame clones only, minus some. The sample has 130,000 or so clones, more than 70% seen once. In its sample, this clone was seen once. Its antigen is currently unknown. Trimming left V 3 bases short and J 4 bases short, with 18 bases between. Germline V lookup: CDR1 SQVTM, CDR2 ANQGSEA. This CDR3 is built from 15 residues. J is TRBJ1-1 and V is TRBV29-1; D uncertain. Sequencing was performed on peripheral blood, taken on day 0 of AZD1222 vaccination. The TCR sequence derives from an adult in good health. DNA for the CDR3: TGCAGCGTTGACAGGTCCGGTATAATGGGCACTGAAGCTTTCTTT. It is translated as CSVDRSGIMGTEAFF.